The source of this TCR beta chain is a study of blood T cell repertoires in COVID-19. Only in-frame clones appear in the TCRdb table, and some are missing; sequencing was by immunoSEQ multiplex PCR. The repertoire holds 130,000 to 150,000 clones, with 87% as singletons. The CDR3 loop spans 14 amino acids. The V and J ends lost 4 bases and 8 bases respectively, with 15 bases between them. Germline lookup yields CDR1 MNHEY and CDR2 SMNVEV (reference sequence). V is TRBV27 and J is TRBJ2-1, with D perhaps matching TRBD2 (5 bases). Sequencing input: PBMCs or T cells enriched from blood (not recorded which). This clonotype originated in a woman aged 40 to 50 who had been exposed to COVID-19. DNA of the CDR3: TGTGCCAGCAGTTCTGAGGGCGCAAGGGATGAGCAGTTCTTC. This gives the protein CASSSEGARDEQFF.